These T cell receptor beta chains were read from a single sample in a study of T-cell reconstitution after alpha-beta-depleted transplantation in children. TCRdb re-called the PCR reads through MiXCR, storing one row per CDR3 protein. Among 700,000 or so distinct CDR3 sequences listed, 13% were seen once. This sample comprised PBMCs, obtained before TCRalphabeta/CD19-depleted stem cell transplant. These receptor sequences come from a girl aged 2-10 years with congenital amegakaryocytic thrombocytopenia, due to receive a stem cell transplant. Both conserved end residues are part of each CDR3. A D gene is named only where the DNA matches it firmly. Clone size, where shown, is once, few, many, or a class for clones that have expanded.

>TRBV5-1|TRBJ1-1|TRBD1|many
CASSFLLPGQGNTEAFF
TGCGCCAGCAGCTTTCTTCTTCCGGGACAGGGGAACACTGAAGCTTTCTTT
>TRBV20-1|TRBJ2-7|TRBD2|many
CSAIGASGSQRDEQYF
TGCAGTGCTATCGGGGCTAGCGGGAGCCAAAGGGACGAGCAGTACTTC
>TRBV27|TRBJ2-3|NA|NA
CASNLGGTDTQYF
TGTGCCAGCAATTTAGGGGGAACAGATACGCAGTATTTT
>TRBV5-1|TRBJ2-3|TRBD2|NA
CASSFRLAGVTQYF
TGCGCCAGCAGCTTTCGACTAGCGGGAGTCACGCAGTATTTT
>TRBV21-1|TRBJ2-7|NA|NA
CASSERTRSYEQYF
TGTGCCAGCAGCGAAAGGACAAGGTCCTACGAGCAGTACTTC
>TRBV6-1|TRBJ1-2|NA|few
CASTYHRTLINYGYTF
TGTGCCAGCACCTACCACCGGACACTCATTAACTATGGCTACACCTTC
>TRBV20-1|TRBJ2-5|NA|many
CSARDPEGVF
TGCAGTGCTAGAGATCCAGAAGGGGTGTTC
>TRBV7-9|TRBJ2-1|TRBD2|once
CASRPTSGRDNEHFF
TGTGCCAGCAGACCGACTAGCGGGAGGGACAATGAGCATTTCTTC
>TRBV6-5|TRBJ2-7|NA|many
CASSWRLSPIYEQYF
TGTGCCAGCAGTTGGAGGCTGTCCCCAATTTACGAGCAGTACTTC
>TRBV5-1|TRBJ2-6|TRBD1|NA
CASRRRTGNSGANVLTF
TGCGCCAGCAGACGAAGGACAGGGAACTCTGGGGCCAACGTCCTGACTTTC
>TRBV7-8|TRBJ2-7|NA|few
CASSSVPGSSYEQYF
TGTGCCAGCAGCTCGGTTCCAGGGTCCTCCTACGAGCAGTACTTC
>TRBV9|TRBJ2-5|TRBD2|NA
CASSDNGLAGGQETQYF
TGTGCCAGCAGCGACAACGGACTAGCGGGAGGCCAAGAGACCCAGTACTTC
>TRBV19|TRBJ1-2|NA|few
CASSPGRGGYTF
TGTGCCAGTAGTCCGGGACGAGGGGGCTACACCTTC
>TRBV3-1|TRBJ2-7|TRBD2|NA
CASSRGLAFEQYF
TGTGCCAGCAGCCGCGGACTAGCGTTCGAGCAGTACTTC
>TRBV6-2/TRBV6-3|TRBJ2-3|NA|NA
CASSYSPGVLDTQYF
TGTGCCAGCAGTTACTCCCCGGGAGTACTAGATACGCAGTATTTT
>TRBV30|TRBJ2-7|TRBD1|once
CAWERQQGLYEQYF
TGTGCCTGGGAAAGACAACAGGGGCTCTACGAGCAGTACTTC
>TRBV12-3/TRBV12-4|TRBJ2-5|TRBD2|few
CASSFFLAGRETQYF
TGTGCCAGCAGTTTCTTCCTAGCGGGAAGAGAGACCCAGTACTTC
>TRBV5-1|TRBJ2-7|TRBD1|NA
CASSSSPGTGVYEQYF
TGCGCCAGCAGCTCCAGTCCCGGGACAGGTGTCTACGAGCAGTACTTC
>TRBV20-1|TRBJ2-5|NA|few
CSSSAGTKETQYF
TGCAGTTCTTCCGCGGGGACAAAAGAGACCCAGTACTTC
>TRBV7-2|TRBJ2-1|TRBD2|many
CASSLSGVAGFVEQFF
TGTGCCAGCAGCTTATCTGGGGTAGCGGGATTTGTTGAGCAGTTCTTC
>TRBV20-1|TRBJ2-5|NA|many
CSARKGTGQETQYF
TGCAGTGCCCGAAAAGGGACTGGACAAGAGACCCAGTACTTC
>TRBV28|TRBJ2-7|TRBD2|many
CASSLQTSGSSYEQYF
TGTGCCAGCAGTCTCCAGACTAGCGGGAGCTCCTACGAGCAGTACTTC
>TRBV29-1|TRBJ2-1|TRBD2|many
CSVETSGDEQFF
TGCAGCGTAGAAACCAGCGGGGATGAGCAGTTCTTC
>TRBV18|TRBJ2-5|NA|NA
CASSPGSTKQETQYF
TGTGCCAGCTCACCGGGGAGTACCAAACAAGAGACCCAGTACTTC
>TRBV11-3|TRBJ2-2|TRBD1|NA
CASSLGDRGDTGELFF
TGTGCCAGCAGCTTGGGGGACAGGGGTGACACCGGGGAGCTGTTTTTT
>TRBV7-9|TRBJ2-3|NA|many
CASSLMVGPTDTQYF
TGTGCCAGCAGCTTAATGGTAGGGCCCACAGATACGCAGTATTTT
>TRBV29-1|TRBJ2-1|NA|NA
CSANRGGNNEQFF
TGCAGCGCCAACAGGGGGGGTAACAATGAGCAGTTCTTC
>TRBV3-1|TRBJ1-6|NA|many
CASRTAGKNSPLHF
TGTGCCAGCAGGACGGCAGGGAAGAATTCACCCCTCCACTTT
>TRBV14|TRBJ2-5|NA|many
CASSQLIKTQYF
TGTGCCAGCAGCCAATTGATTAAGACCCAGTACTTC
>TRBV27|TRBJ2-1|TRBD2|many
CASSPKLAGVLYNEQFF
TGTGCCAGCAGTCCTAAACTAGCGGGGGTTCTATACAATGAGCAGTTCTTC
>TRBV29-1|TRBJ2-3|NA|many
CSGLQFTDTQYF
TGCAGCGGGCTTCAATTCACAGATACGCAGTATTTT
>TRBV12-3/TRBV12-4|TRBJ1-5|TRBD1|few
CASSATGGQPQHF
TGTGCCAGCAGTGCGACAGGGGGGCAGCCCCAGCATTTT
>TRBV27|TRBJ2-1|NA|few
CASSLRGDQGLYNEQFF
TGTGCCAGCAGTTTAAGGGGGGACCAGGGTCTTTACAATGAGCAGTTCTTC
>TRBV7-9|TRBJ1-4|TRBD1|NA
CASSRPTGEYHEKLFF
TGTGCCAGCAGTCGCCCGACAGGGGAATATCATGAAAAACTGTTTTTT
>TRBV20-1|TRBJ2-3|TRBD1|many
CSAPKPGQLDTQYF
TGCAGTGCCCCGAAGCCGGGACAGCTAGATACGCAGTATTTT
>TRBV5-1|TRBJ2-5|NA|few
CASSLAVAGRETQYF
TGCGCCAGCAGCTTGGCCGTGGCGGGGAGAGAGACCCAGTACTTC
>TRBV12-3/TRBV12-4|TRBJ2-1|NA|NA
CASSLGQGLTNEQFF
TGTGCCAGCAGTTTAGGGCAGGGGCTGACGAATGAGCAGTTCTTC
>TRBV2|TRBJ2-7|NA|NA
CASRGGRAKYEQYF
TGTGCCAGCAGGGGCGGCAGGGCTAAGTACGAGCAGTACTTC
>TRBV20-1|TRBJ2-3|TRBD2|many
CSARAASGLTDTQYF
TGCAGTGCTAGAGCGGCTAGCGGGCTCACAGATACGCAGTATTTT
>TRBV7-8|TRBJ2-1|TRBD2|NA
CASSLPSGSTALEQFF
TGTGCCAGCAGCCTGCCCAGCGGGAGTACCGCCTTGGAGCAGTTCTTC
>TRBV5-1|TRBJ2-1|TRBD2|few
CASSLELAGGWSNEQFF
TGCGCCAGCAGCTTGGAACTAGCGGGCGGATGGAGCAATGAGCAGTTCTTC
>TRBV12-3/TRBV12-4|TRBJ2-2|NA|many
CASSSGAYTGELFF
TGTGCCAGCAGTTCCGGGGCTTACACCGGGGAGCTGTTTTTT
>TRBV27|TRBJ2-7|NA|few
CASGVGSSYEQYF
TGTGCCAGCGGCGTAGGTAGCTCCTACGAGCAGTACTTC
>TRBV29-1|TRBJ2-2|NA|many
CSVLPGPWTENTGELFF
TGCAGCGTCCTCCCGGGACCTTGGACGGAGAACACCGGGGAGCTGTTTTTT
>TRBV6-1|TRBJ1-2|NA|many
CASFQPGRGHGYTF
TGTGCCAGCTTCCAACCGGGACGCGGACATGGCTACACCTTC
>TRBV20-1|TRBJ2-1|NA|many
CSADPLTDEQFF
TGCAGTGCGGACCCCCTTACGGATGAGCAGTTCTTC
>TRBV20-1|TRBJ2-7|TRBD2|many
CSARETSGTYEQYF
TGCAGTGCTAGAGAGACTAGCGGAACCTACGAGCAGTACTTC
>TRBV7-2|TRBJ1-5|NA|many
CASSYYIEGYQHF
TGTGCCAGCAGCTACTATATTGAGGGGTATCAGCATTTT
>TRBV5-1|TRBJ1-1|NA|few
CASSRTVMENTEAFF
TGCGCCAGCAGCCGGACCGTTATGGAGAACACTGAAGCTTTCTTT
>TRBV5-1|TRBJ2-1|NA|NA
CASSLQDSPANEQFF
TGCGCCAGCAGCCTACAGGACAGTCCGGCCAATGAGCAGTTCTTC
>TRBV15|TRBJ2-1|NA|many
CATSRVARTDNEQFF
TGTGCCACCAGCAGAGTCGCCAGAACCGACAATGAGCAGTTCTTC
>TRBV6-1|TRBJ2-5|NA|many
CASGLAGTIQETQYF
TGTGCCAGCGGATTGGCGGGAACAATACAAGAGACCCAGTACTTC
>TRBV5-1|TRBJ2-3|NA|few
CASSFLEEGTDTQYF
TGCGCCAGCAGCTTTTTGGAGGAGGGTACAGATACGCAGTATTTT
>TRBV27|TRBJ2-1|NA|many
CASSLGLHSFEQFF
TGTGCCAGCAGTTTGGGACTTCACAGCTTTGAGCAGTTCTTC
>TRBV29-1|TRBJ1-2|NA|many
CSVDPPSSGYYGYTF
TGCAGCGTTGATCCCCCGTCCTCAGGATACTATGGCTACACCTTC
>TRBV20-1|TRBJ2-4|TRBD2|few
CSATSGTENIQYF
TGCAGTGCCACTAGCGGGACAGAAAACATTCAGTACTTC
>TRBV12-3/TRBV12-4|TRBJ1-5|NA|many
CASTLGGAEQPQHF
TGTGCCAGCACCTTGGGAGGGGCAGAGCAGCCCCAGCATTTT
>TRBV2|TRBJ2-7|TRBD1|NA
CASSEVLASQTGGAAYEQYF
TGTGCCAGCAGTGAAGTTTTGGCTTCTCAGACAGGGGGCGCCGCCTACGAGCAGTACTTC
>TRBV20-1|TRBJ2-4|NA|many
CSAKREYANIQYF
TGCAGTGCTAAACGGGAGTACGCAAACATTCAGTACTTC
>TRBV3-1|TRBJ2-4|TRBD1|NA
CASSPGQGATKNIQYF
TGTGCCAGCAGCCCCGGGCAGGGGGCGACCAAAAACATTCAGTACTTC